This T cell receptor beta chain originates from a study of blood T cell repertoires in COVID-19. Using immunoSEQ multiplex PCR, the repertoire was profiled, and TCRdb retains in-frame clones only, with some absent. The repertoire holds 150,000 to 200,000 clones, with 80% to 90% as singletons. In this sample, this clone turned up once. CDR3 length equals 15 residues. Per the germline V gene, CDR1 is ENHRY and CDR2 is SYGVKD. V was clipped by 3 bases and J by 3 bases; unmatched bases: 5. J is TRBJ1-5 and V is TRBV10-3, with 7 bases matching TRBD1. Specimen: peripheral blood. The sequence came from a man aged 18 to 30 with active or convalescent COVID-19. DNA for the CDR3: TGTGCCATCAGTGAACAGGGGAACTACAATCAGCCCCAGCATTTT. Protein product: CAISEQGNYNQPQHF.